The 6 T cell receptor beta chains listed next were all sequenced from one sample in a study of memory CD8 T cells in hepatitis C reinfection. Stated time point: pre-reinfection, 55 to 20 weeks before reinfection detection. No in vitro expansion preceded TCR sequencing of the sorted cells. Method: immunoSEQ multiplex PCR; TCRdb's copy keeps in-frame clones and lacks some. In the table there are tens of thousands of clones, roughly 89% of which are singletons. Material for sequencing was naive CD8+ T cells sorted from blood. These receptors were taken from a man younger than 35 with hepatitis C virus infection.

The rearrangement links TRBV7-2 to TRBJ2-2, with D possibly being TRBD2 (5 bases). Trimming left V 7 bases short and J 3 bases short, with 15 bases between. In germline, CDR1 is SGHTA, CDR2 FQGNSA. CDR3 length: 15 amino acids. CDR3 nucleotides: TGTGCCAGCATCATCGGAGGAACACACACCGGGGAGCTGTTTTTT. It encodes CASIIGGTHTGELFF.

V and J are TRBV11-2 and TRBJ2-5; 8 bases agree with TRBD2. The trim removed 5 bases at V and 1 base at J, leaving 3 bases unmatched. This CDR3 is built from 14 residues. In germline, CDR1 is SGHAT, CDR2 FQNNGV. The CDR3 loop is CASSTTSGQETQYF. The CDR3 DNA reads as TGTGCCAGCAGCACAACTAGCGGCCAAGAGACCCAGTACTTC. The entire variable domain, with the rest obtained from reference TRBV11-2 and TRBJ2-5, is as follows: EAGVAQSPRYKIIEKRQSVAFWCNPISGHATLYWYQQILGQGPKLLIQFQNNGVVDDSQLPKDRFSAERLKGVDSTLKIQPAKLEDSAVYLCASSTTSGQETQYFGPGTRLLVL.

V usage is TRBV5-5 and J usage is TRBJ2-7; D not certain. The CDR3 runs 11 residues. Germline CDR1 SGHKS, CDR2 YYEKEE (reference sequence). Trimming shortened V by 4 bases and J by 3 bases, and 5 bases separated the two germline ends. The chain's CDR3 is CASSDSYEQYF. In DNA, the CDR3 is TGTGCCAGCAGCGATAGCTACGAGCAGTACTTC.

V usage is TRBV11-2 and J usage is TRBJ2-1; weak D call: TRBD2 (6 bases). The CDR3 sequence is 16 residues long. The V gene lost 2 bases and the J gene lost 11 bases, with 22 bases spanning the gap. Germline values: CDR1 SGHAT, CDR2 FQNNGV. The CDR3, as DNA: TGTGCCAGCAGCTTACCACTAGCCCCTAAGGGTATGCAGCAGTTCTTC. Encoded protein: CASSLPLAPKGMQQFF.

The V call is TRBV4-3, the J call TRBJ2-1, with 10 bases lining up with TRBD2. J gave up 9 bases and V 1 base, and 6 bases lay outside the gene matches. CDR3 length: 15 amino acids. Germline V CDR1 and CDR2: LGHNA, YSLEER. CDR3 DNA sequence: TGCGCCAGCAGCCAAGGGGCTAGCGGGAGAAGTGAGCAGTTCTTC. Amino acids: CASSQGASGRSEQFF.

This sequence joins TRBV27 and TRBJ2-7, with 12 nucleotides matching TRBD2. V was clipped by 6 bases and J by 3 bases; unmatched bases: 9. The CDR3 contains 16 residues. Germline V gene lookup returns CDR1 MNHEY and CDR2 SMNVEV (reference sequence). The CDR3 region is CASRTLGTSGFYEQYF. The CDR3 DNA is TGTGCCAGCAGGACATTAGGGACTAGCGGGTTCTACGAGCAGTACTTC.